The rows below give T cell receptor beta chains drawn from one sample of a study of T cells in Graves' hyperthyroidism and ophthalmopathy. TCRdb fed the multiplex PCR reads into MiXCR, producing one record per CDR3 protein. The sample contains about 380,000 distinct CDR3 sequences, roughly 14% of which appear only once. Sequencing was performed on blood. The receptor source for this set is a man aged 30-40 years with Graves' hyperthyroidism that later progressed to Graves' ophthalmopathy. The CDR3 runs from the conserved cysteine through the conserved F or W. A D gene is named only where the DNA matches it firmly. Clone size is shown for a subset of rows, as once, few, many or a class of expanded clone.

clone_size: once; v_call: TRBV14; j_call: TRBJ1-6; d_call: NA; cdr3_aa: CASSQGRLGSPLHF; cdr3_nt: TGTGCCAGCAGCCAGGGACGGCTTGGGTCACCCCTCCACTTT
clone_size: NA; v_call: TRBV7-3; j_call: TRBJ2-5; d_call: TRBD2; cdr3_aa: CASSLRGGSYQETQYF; cdr3_nt: TGTGCCAGCAGCTTAAGGGGGGGATCGTACCAAGAGACCCAGTACTTC
clone_size: few; v_call: TRBV7-2; j_call: TRBJ1-6; d_call: NA; cdr3_aa: CASSLVGQGYRGYNSPLHF; cdr3_nt: TGTGCCAGCAGCTTAGTCGGGCAGGGATACCGGGGCTATAATTCACCCCTCCACTTT
clone_size: many; v_call: TRBV30; j_call: TRBJ2-1; d_call: NA; cdr3_aa: CAWSGGYSSYNEQFF; cdr3_nt: TGTGCCTGGAGTGGCGGATACAGCTCCTACAATGAGCAGTTCTTC
clone_size: few; v_call: TRBV4-1; j_call: TRBJ2-6; d_call: NA; cdr3_aa: CASSYLARVLGANVLTF; cdr3_nt: TGCGCCAGCAGCTACCTGGCGAGAGTGCTGGGGGCCAACGTCCTGACTTTC
clone_size: many; v_call: TRBV28; j_call: TRBJ2-5; d_call: NA; cdr3_aa: CASSKIGNRQETQYF; cdr3_nt: TGTGCCAGCAGTAAAATCGGCAACAGGCAGGAGACCCAGTACTTC
clone_size: NA; v_call: TRBV6-2/TRBV6-3; j_call: TRBJ1-1; d_call: NA; cdr3_aa: CASTNPIRGLNTEAFF; cdr3_nt: TGTGCCAGCACCAATCCCATCCGGGGGCTGAACACTGAAGCTTTCTTT
clone_size: few; v_call: TRBV5-8; j_call: TRBJ2-1; d_call: TRBD2; cdr3_aa: CASSLRGGGYNAQFF; cdr3_nt: TGTGCCAGCAGCTTGCGGGGGGGGGGTTACAATGCGCAGTTCTTC
clone_size: NA; v_call: TRBV19; j_call: TRBJ2-1; d_call: NA; cdr3_aa: CASSISGGASNEQFF; cdr3_nt: TGTGCCAGTAGTATATCGGGGGGCGCTTCCAATGAGCAGTTCTTC
clone_size: few; v_call: TRBV5-1; j_call: TRBJ2-3; d_call: NA; cdr3_aa: CASSLDEWDTQYF; cdr3_nt: TGCGCCAGCAGCTTGGACGAGTGGGATACGCAGTATTTT
clone_size: few; v_call: TRBV5-1; j_call: TRBJ1-6; d_call: TRBD1; cdr3_aa: CASSFLQGVNSPLHF; cdr3_nt: TGCGCCAGCAGCTTCCTACAGGGGGTTAATTCACCCCTCCACTTT
clone_size: few; v_call: TRBV9; j_call: TRBJ2-4; d_call: NA; cdr3_aa: CASSIGGTVKNIQYF; cdr3_nt: TGTGCCAGCAGCATTGGGGGGACGGTCAAAAACATTCAGTACTTC
clone_size: NA; v_call: TRBV12-3/TRBV12-4; j_call: TRBJ2-1; d_call: NA; cdr3_aa: CASSFPGAHNEQFF; cdr3_nt: TGTGCCAGCAGTTTCCCTGGGGCCCACAATGAGCAGTTCTTC
clone_size: few; v_call: TRBV30; j_call: TRBJ2-4; d_call: TRBD2; cdr3_aa: CAWTGGGNIQYF; cdr3_nt: TGTGCCTGGACGGGGGGGGGGAACATTCAGTACTTC
clone_size: many; v_call: TRBV6-1; j_call: TRBJ1-5; d_call: NA; cdr3_aa: CASSYGDGNQPQHF; cdr3_nt: TGTGCCAGCAGTTATGGGGACGGCAATCAGCCCCAGCATTTT
clone_size: NA; v_call: TRBV7-2; j_call: TRBJ1-2; d_call: TRBD1; cdr3_aa: CASSLEFDRVYGYTF; cdr3_nt: TGTGCCAGCAGCTTAGAGTTCGACAGGGTTTATGGCTACACCTTC
clone_size: many; v_call: TRBV7-2; j_call: TRBJ1-2; d_call: NA; cdr3_aa: CASSYYLGYTF; cdr3_nt: TGTGCCAGCAGTTATTATTTAGGCTACACCTTC
clone_size: NA; v_call: TRBV6-1; j_call: TRBJ2-7; d_call: NA; cdr3_aa: CATRDGHYEQYF; cdr3_nt: TGTGCCACTCGGGACGGACACTACGAGCAGTACTTC
clone_size: NA; v_call: TRBV20-1; j_call: TRBJ1-2; d_call: NA; cdr3_aa: CSAIPGRGYGYTF; cdr3_nt: TGCAGTGCTATCCCGGGGCGAGGGTATGGCTACACCTTC
clone_size: many; v_call: TRBV30; j_call: TRBJ2-7; d_call: TRBD1; cdr3_aa: CACQTGVDEQYF; cdr3_nt: TGTGCCTGTCAAACAGGGGTTGACGAGCAGTACTTC
clone_size: NA; v_call: TRBV10-2; j_call: TRBJ2-3; d_call: NA; cdr3_aa: CASSRAGGTDTQYF; cdr3_nt: TGCGCCAGCAGCCGGGCAGGGGGGACAGATACGCAGTATTTT
clone_size: NA; v_call: TRBV7-9; j_call: TRBJ2-1; d_call: NA; cdr3_aa: CASSLGGPLVNEQFF; cdr3_nt: TGTGCCAGCAGCTTAGGGGGACCTCTAGTAAATGAGCAGTTCTTC
clone_size: many; v_call: TRBV12-3/TRBV12-4; j_call: TRBJ2-1; d_call: TRBD2; cdr3_aa: CASSFIRGGRYNEQFF; cdr3_nt: TGTGCCAGCAGTTTTATTCGGGGGGGCCGTTACAATGAGCAGTTCTTC
clone_size: many; v_call: TRBV20-1; j_call: TRBJ2-1; d_call: NA; cdr3_aa: CSAHQGVSYNEQFF; cdr3_nt: TGCAGTGCTCACCAGGGCGTCTCCTACAATGAGCAGTTCTTC